A single sample gave rise to the 13 T cell receptor beta chains below, sequenced in a study of blood T cell repertoires in COVID-19. Clones were read by immunoSEQ multiplex PCR, and TCRdb kept only the in-frame ones, dropping some. This table has fewer than 85,000 clones, 80% to 85% appearing once. Sequencing was done on a sample of peripheral blood. These receptor sequences come from a human donor in a cohort sampled during active COVID-19.

The rearrangement links TRBV7-9 to TRBJ2-7, with D hard to call. V lost 6 bases to trimming and J lost 3 bases, with 6 bases between them. CDR3 length: 11 residues. The V gene's germline CDR1 is SEHNR and CDR2 FQNEAQ (reference sequence). CDR3 residues: CASSRDYEQYF. The DNA for the CDR3 is TGTGCCAGCAGTCGCGACTACGAGCAGTACTTC.

This clone was seen only a few times. V is TRBV7-9 and J is TRBJ2-1; 10 bases align to TRBD2. This CDR3 spans 16 amino acids. The junction had 10 bases not matched to a gene; V was cut back by 2 bases and J by 9 bases. Germline V gene data show CDR1 as SEHNR and CDR2 as FQNEAQ (reference sequence). CDR3 loop: CASSLQLAGTRVEQFF. CDR3 in DNA: TGTGCCAGCAGCTTACAACTAGCGGGGACCCGGGTTGAGCAGTTCTTC.

The V call is TRBV27, the J call TRBJ2-1; 8 bases align to TRBD2. The CDR3 consists of 15 residues. The J segment lost 7 bases and the V segment lost 4 bases, leaving 9 bases of the junction unmatched. Germline CDR1 reads MNHEY; CDR2 reads SMNVEV (reference sequence). The CDR3 DNA follows: TGTGCCAGCAGTTCAAGACTAGCGAGCCGTAATGAGCAGTTCTTC. This translates into CASSSRLASRNEQFF.

J is TRBJ2-5 and V is TRBV19; 9 bases map to TRBD2. CDR1 LNHDA and CDR2 SQIVND come from the germline V gene (reference sequence). The CDR3 is 15 amino acids. Losses at the gene ends were 3 bases for V and 0 bases for J; bases not matched to a gene: 2. This CDR3 is CASSILAGDQETQYF. CDR3 DNA sequence: TGTGCCAGTAGTATCTTAGCGGGAGACCAAGAGACCCAGTACTTC.

The chain recombines TRBV12-5 with TRBJ2-2, with 11 positions matching TRBD1. CDR1 and CDR2 from the germline V gene are LGHNT and FRNRAP. The V segment lost 3 bases and the J segment 8 bases; nucleotides outside the gene matches: 5. The CDR3 totals 15 residues. Here the CDR3 DNA reads TGTGCTAGTGGTTTAGGACAGGGGGCCCAGGGGGAGCTGTTTTTT. It translates to CASGLGQGAQGELFF.

This clone was detected only once. V is TRBV4-2 and J is TRBJ1-5; maybe TRBD1 (5 bases). CDR1 LGHNA and CDR2 YNFKEQ come from the germline V gene. The CDR3 spans 17 residues. The V end lost 2 bases, the J end lost 2 bases, and 16 bases lay between the germline ends. The CDR3 nucleotides read TGTGCCAGCAGCCAATTTCGACAGCACGCGGGCAATCAGCCCCAGCATTTT. Translated: CASSQFRQHAGNQPQHF.

The rearrangement links TRBV25-1 to TRBJ1-1; D call uncertain. V lost 3 bases and J 10 bases, leaving 9 bases between the germline ends. This CDR3 comprises 11 residues. Germline V lookup: CDR1 MGHDK, CDR2 SYGVNS. CDR3 residues: CASSERSLAFF. In DNA, the CDR3 is TGTGCCAGCAGTGAGAGGTCACTAGCTTTCTTT.

The V gene is TRBV6-6, the J gene TRBJ2-5, with 10 bases fitting TRBD1. The germline V gene has CDR1 MNHNY and CDR2 SVGAGI (reference sequence). Trimming removed 5 bases from V and 2 bases from J; junction bases left unmatched: 14. The CDR3 is 18 residues long. Here the CDR3 reads CASSPTRDRGWGQETQYF. The CDR3 DNA reads as TGTGCCAGCAGTCCTACCCGGGACAGGGGTTGGGGACAAGAGACCCAGTACTTC.

There are a few counts of this clone. This sequence joins TRBV21-1 and TRBJ1-3; TRBD1, the table's D call, lacks a check against the DNA. TRBV21-1 is a known pseudogene. The CDR3 sequence is 16 residues long. The DNA for the CDR3 is TGTGCCAGCAGAAAAACAGGGGGGAGCTCTGGAAACACCATATATTTT. It encodes CASRKTGGSSGNTIYF.

The V and J genes are TRBV7-2 and TRBJ2-1; 13 nucleotides line up with TRBD2. V dropped 1 base and J dropped 6; count of bases not matched to a gene: 6. Germline values: CDR1 SGHTA, CDR2 FQGNSA. The CDR3 is 17 residues long. The CDR3 nucleotides read TGTGCCAGCAGCTTAGTGGGGGGGACTAGCGGGGTCAATGAGCAGTTCTTC. Translated: CASSLVGGTSGVNEQFF.

The V and J genes are TRBV6-5 and TRBJ2-3; 7 bases map to TRBD2. After removal of 0 bases from V and 2 bases from J, the junction contained 5 bases not matched to a gene. CDR3 length: 16 amino acids. Looked up from germline, CDR1 is MNHEY and CDR2 is SVGAGI. The CDR3 spells CASSYSAGVATDTQYF. In DNA, the CDR3 is TGTGCCAGCAGTTACTCGGCGGGGGTGGCCACAGATACGCAGTATTTT.

The chain carries TRBV27 and TRBJ2-3; possible D gene TRBD2, 5 bases. From germline, CDR1 is MNHEY and CDR2 SMNVEV (reference sequence). V dropped 6 bases and J dropped 4 bases, with 5 bases sitting between them. The CDR3 length is 11 residues. The DNA of the CDR3 is TGTGCCAGCAGGGAGGCAGATACGCAGTATTTT. This gives the protein CASREADTQYF.

The chain combines TRBV4-1 with TRBJ2-1, with TRBD2 matching 10 bases. The CDR3 has 16 residues. Germline V gene data show CDR1 as MGHRA and CDR2 as YSYEKL. With 0 bases clipped from V and 5 bases from J, the junction kept 4 bases outside the gene matches. The CDR3 DNA reads TGCGCCAGCAGCCAAGATGCGCTAGCGGGAGACAATGAGCAGTTCTTC. Translated: CASSQDALAGDNEQFF.